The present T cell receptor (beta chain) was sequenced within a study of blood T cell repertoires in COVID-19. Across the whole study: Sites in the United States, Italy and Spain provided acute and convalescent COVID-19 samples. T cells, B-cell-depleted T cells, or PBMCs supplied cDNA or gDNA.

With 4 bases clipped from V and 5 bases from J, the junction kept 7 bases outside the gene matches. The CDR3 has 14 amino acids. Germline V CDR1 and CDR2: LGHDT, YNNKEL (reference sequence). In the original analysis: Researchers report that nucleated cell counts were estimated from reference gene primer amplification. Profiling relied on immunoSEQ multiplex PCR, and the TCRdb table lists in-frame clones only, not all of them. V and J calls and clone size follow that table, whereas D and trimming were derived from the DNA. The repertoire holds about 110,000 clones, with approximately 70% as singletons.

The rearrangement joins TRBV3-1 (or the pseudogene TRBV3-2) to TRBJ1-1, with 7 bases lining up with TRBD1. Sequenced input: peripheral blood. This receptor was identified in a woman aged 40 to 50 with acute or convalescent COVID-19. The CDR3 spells CASSRTGDGTEAFF. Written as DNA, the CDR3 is TGTGCCAGCAGCCGTACAGGGGACGGGACTGAAGCTTTCTTT.